The 29 T cell receptor beta chains reported below all come from one sample, sequenced in a study of blood T cell repertoires in COVID-19. Clones were sequenced by immunoSEQ multiplex PCR, and TCRdb holds only the in-frame ones, with some missing. The sample holds roughly 80,000 clones, roughly 84% seen once. The specimen sequenced was peripheral blood. Source of these receptors: a woman in her 70s with acute or convalescent COVID-19.

The genes are TRBV6-5 and TRBJ2-4; 11 bases agree with TRBD1. The CDR3 length is 16 residues. CDR1 is MNHEY, CDR2 SVGAGI, per germline. The trim removed 4 bases at V and 2 bases at J, leaving 4 bases unmatched. CDR3 DNA sequence: TGTGCCAGCAGTTCAAGGACAGGGGGCTCCAAAAACATTCAGTACTTC. Translated, it gives CASSSRTGGSKNIQYF.

This clone was counted once. The rearrangement joins TRBV6-2 or TRBV6-3 to TRBJ2-5; TRBD2 matches 9 bases. CDR1 and CDR2 (germline): MNHEY, SVGEGT. The CDR3 covers 14 residues. The ends lost 5 bases at V and 6 bases at J; junction bases unmatched: 7. CDR3 region: CASSILAGAQTQYF. Here the CDR3 DNA reads TGTGCCAGCAGTATCTTAGCGGGAGCTCAGACCCAGTACTTC.

The sample holds a few counts of this clone. The chain combines TRBV6-5 with TRBJ1-5, with D perhaps TRBD1 (6 bases). This CDR3 contains 12 residues. Germline loops: CDR1 MNHEY, CDR2 SVGAGI. Deletions cut 10 bases from V and 8 bases from J, with 15 bases between. For the CDR3, the DNA is TGTGCCACCGGGGGGGCGGCTAAGCCCCAGCATTTT. Encoded protein: CATGGAAKPQHF.

The gene calls are TRBV9 and TRBJ1-2; TRBD1 might be the D (6 bases). V was trimmed by 4 bases and J by 4 bases, leaving 17 bases between them. The germline V gene encodes CDR1 SGDLS and CDR2 YYNGEE. The CDR3 contains 15 residues. CDR3 protein: CASSRGGQPTYGYTF. The CDR3 DNA reads TGTGCCAGCAGCCGCGGTGGACAGCCCACCTATGGCTACACCTTC.

This chain links TRBV27 with TRBJ1-2; a weak D match, TRBD1 (5 bases). V was clipped by 7 bases and J by 9 bases, with 21 bases between them. Germline V gives CDR1 MNHEY, CDR2 SMNVEV (reference sequence). The CDR3 sequence is 14 residues long. CDR3 sequence: CASKAPSRGTRYTF. CDR3 in DNA: TGTGCCAGCAAGGCCCCTTCAAGGGGCACTCGCTACACCTTC.

The V call is TRBV19, the J call TRBJ1-1; D is uncertain. The length of the CDR3 is 11 residues. Trimming took 5 bases from V and 6 from J, leaving 7 bases between them. CDR1 is LNHDA and CDR2 is SQIVND in the germline V gene (reference sequence). The CDR3 loop is CASSWRAEAFF. CDR3 coding DNA: TGTGCCAGTAGTTGGAGGGCTGAAGCTTTCTTT. Full variable domain (remainder filled in from reference TRBV19 and TRBJ1-1): DGGITQSPKYLFRKEGQNVTLSCEQNLNHDAMYWYRQDPGQGLRLIYYSQIVNDFQKGDIAEGYSVSREKKESFPLTVTSAQKNPTAFYLCASSWRAEAFFGQGTRLTVV.

This chain uses TRBV30 with TRBJ2-1, with 10 bases matching TRBD2. V gave up 4 bases and J gave up 15 bases; unmatched junction bases: 6. The CDR3 length is 11 residues. The germline V gene encodes CDR1 GTSNPN and CDR2 SVGIG (reference sequence). In nucleotides, the CDR3 is TGTGCCTGGATTTGGGTAGCGGGAGGGTTCTTC. Its translation is CAWIWVAGGFF.

J is TRBJ2-6 and V is TRBV27; 8 bases are a match to TRBD1. The ends lost 6 bases at V and 0 bases at J; junction bases unmatched: 4. The CDR3 is made up of 16 amino acids. CDR1 and CDR2 (germline): MNHEY, SMNVEV (reference sequence). The CDR3 DNA sequence: TGTGCCAGCAGGCCGACAGGGGTCTCTGGGGCCAACGTCCTGACTTTC. Its protein is CASRPTGVSGANVLTF.

J is TRBJ2-1 and V is TRBV11-2; tentatively, D is TRBD2 (5 bases). There are 18 residues in the CDR3. V gave up 2 bases and J gave up 5 bases, with 22 bases separating them. From germline, CDR1 is SGHAT and CDR2 FQNNGV. As DNA, the CDR3 is TGTGCCAGCAGCTTATTAGGGCGGGCCACCCATAGGGACAATGAGCAGTTCTTC. It encodes CASSLLGRATHRDNEQFF.

V usage is TRBV6-1 and J usage is TRBJ1-6, with 7 nucleotides matching TRBD1. J was trimmed by 0 bases and V by 3 bases; bases with no gene match: 5. The CDR3 is 17 amino acids. Germline CDR1 reads MNHNS; CDR2 reads SASEGT. DNA of the CDR3: TGTGCCAGCAGTGAGGACAGGATGAGCTCCTATAATTCACCCCTCCACTTT. Translation gives CASSEDRMSSYNSPLHF.

The genes are TRBV3-1 (or the pseudogene TRBV3-2) and TRBJ2-5; possible D gene TRBD1, 5 bases. Germline V gene data show CDR1 as LGHDT and CDR2 as YNNKEL (reference sequence). CDR3 length equals 15 residues. The V end was cut by 0 bases, the J end by 1 base, with 9 bases between. CDR3 protein: CASSQEVGAQETQYF. In nucleotides, the CDR3 is TGTGCCAGCAGCCAAGAAGTAGGGGCCCAAGAGACCCAGTACTTC.

V usage is TRBV4-3 and J usage is TRBJ1-1; weak D call: TRBD1 (5 bases). V was trimmed by 0 bases and J by 8 bases, leaving 13 bases between them. CDR3 length: 14 amino acids. Germline CDR1 and CDR2: LGHNA and YSLEER. CDR3 in amino acids: CASSQDRGGVEAFF. The CDR3 DNA is TGCGCCAGCAGCCAAGACCGGGGGGGGGTCGAAGCTTTCTTT.

CDR3 region: CASSSGGTVNFYGYTF. CDR3 sequence (DNA): TGTGCCAGCAGCTCGGGGGGGACAGTCAACTTCTATGGCTACACCTTC. This sequence joins TRBV5-5 and TRBJ1-2, with TRBD1 matching 7 bases. CDR3 length: 16 amino acids. Trimming at V came to 3 bases and at J to 4 bases, leaving 12 bases not matched to a gene. Germline assignment: CDR1 SGHKS and CDR2 YYEKEE (reference sequence).

This chain connects TRBV3-1 (or the pseudogene TRBV3-2) to TRBJ1-3; D is unclear. Germline V gene lookup returns CDR1 LGHDT and CDR2 YNNKEL (reference sequence). The length of the CDR3 is 13 residues. Trimming cost V 2 bases and J 6 bases, with 8 bases left between them. The CDR3 spells CASSQQVTNTIYF. Here the CDR3 DNA reads TGTGCCAGCAGCCAACAGGTGACAAACACCATATATTTT.

This chain connects TRBV6-2 or TRBV6-3 to TRBJ2-7; D call uncertain. Trimming stripped 5 bases from V and 2 bases from J, with 7 bases between. Germline V CDR1 and CDR2: MNHEY, SVGEGT. CDR3 size: 12 residues. Here the CDR3 DNA reads TGTGCCAGCAGTCTCTCTACCTACGAGCAGTACGTC. Its protein product is CASSLSTYEQYV.

This rearrangement joins TRBV24-1 to TRBJ1-6; D remains unclear. Germline V gene data show CDR1 as KGHDR and CDR2 as SFDVKD. V was cut by 6 bases and J by 9 bases, with 11 bases left in between. This CDR3 has 13 amino acids. The DNA of the CDR3 is TGTGCCACCAGTTTACACGCTGGTTCACCCCTCCACTTT. Residues: CATSLHAGSPLHF.

V and J are TRBV11-2 and TRBJ1-2; D might be TRBD1 (6 bases). CDR3 length equals 15 residues. CDR1 is SGHAT and CDR2 is FQNNGV in the germline V gene. V lost 5 bases and J 3 bases, leaving 16 bases between the germline ends. DNA for the CDR3: TGTGCCAGCAGCCCCCTCGGGGGGCTCGACTATGGCTACACCTTC. The encoded protein is CASSPLGGLDYGYTF. Together with reference TRBV11-2 and TRBJ1-2, the CDR3 gives the full variable domain: EAGVAQSPRYKIIEKRQSVAFWCNPISGHATLYWYQQILGQGPKLLIQFQNNGVVDDSQLPKDRFSAERLKGVDSTLKIQPAKLEDSAVYLCASSPLGGLDYGYTFGSGTRLTVV.

V gene TRBV6-5 combines with J gene TRBJ1-3, with 10 bases that match TRBD1. Germline-derived CDR1 and CDR2 are MNHEY and SVGAGI. The CDR3 is 15 residues long. J lost 6 bases, V lost 5 bases, and 7 bases had no gene match. The CDR3 loop is CASSPSGTGANTIYF. The CDR3 DNA follows: TGTGCCAGCAGTCCCTCCGGGACAGGGGCAAACACCATATATTTT.

This clone was picked up a small number of times. The rearrangement uses TRBV10-2 and TRBJ2-1; possible D gene TRBD2, 6 bases. Trimming left V 7 bases short and J 5 bases short, with 15 bases between. From germline, CDR1 is WSHSY and CDR2 SAAADI. The CDR3 sequence is 14 residues long. The CDR3 sequence is CASTRLVRDNEQFF. CDR3 nucleotide sequence: TGCGCCAGCACGAGACTAGTCCGGGACAATGAGCAGTTCTTC.

Only one count was recorded for this clone. The V call is TRBV5-4, the J call TRBJ1-1, with a possible D match to TRBD1 (5 bases). The V gene lost 0 bases and the J gene lost 1 base, with 13 bases spanning the gap. The germline V gene encodes CDR1 SGHNT and CDR2 YYREEE (reference sequence). This CDR3 region has 16 residues. CDR3 nucleotides: TGTGCCAGCAGCTTGGGTCAGGGCCCCAAGAACACTGAAGCTTTCTTT. It encodes CASSLGQGPKNTEAFF.

The DNA of the CDR3 is TGCGCCAGCAGCCCGGGAAGGAGGGACAGGTCAAGTCGGGAGACCCAGTACTTC. It specifies CASSPGRRDRSSRETQYF. This rearrangement joins TRBV5-1 to TRBJ2-5; 8 nucleotides match TRBD1. CDR3 length: 18 amino acids. The V segment lost 4 bases and the J segment 5 bases; nucleotides outside the gene matches: 19. Per germline, CDR1 SGHRS and CDR2 YFSETQ.

The V and J genes are TRBV7-2 and TRBJ2-3, with 12 bases matching TRBD2. CDR1 is SGHTA and CDR2 is FQGNSA in the germline V gene. The J segment lost 4 bases and the V segment lost 3 bases, leaving 8 bases of the junction unmatched. The CDR3 has 17 residues. The CDR3 DNA reads TGTGCCAGCAGCTTCCCGACTAGCGGGAGACGATCAGATACGCAGTATTTT. It is translated as CASSFPTSGRRSDTQYF.

The rearrangement uses TRBV6-1 and TRBJ1-6, with D perhaps matching TRBD1 (6 bases). CDR1 is MNHNS and CDR2 is SASEGT in the germline V gene. This CDR3 comprises 14 residues. Between the trimmed V and J ends, which lost 2 bases and 4 bases, there was a span of 6 bases. The CDR3 DNA reads as TGTGCCAGCAGTGAAACAGGGTATAATTCACCCCTCCACTTT. Its protein is CASSETGYNSPLHF.

CDR3 amino acids: CASSSTGGFYGYTF. The CDR3 DNA is TGTGCCAGCAGTTCGACAGGGGGCTTCTATGGCTACACCTTC. This chain connects TRBV6-5 to TRBJ1-2; TRBD1 matches at 10 bases. The junction had 3 bases not matched to a gene; V was cut back by 4 bases and J by 4 bases. Germline lookup yields CDR1 MNHEY and CDR2 SVGAGI. The CDR3 totals 14 residues.

V is TRBV28 and J is TRBJ1-4; D may be TRBD1 (5 bases). The V gene's germline CDR1 is MDHEN and CDR2 SYDVKM. V shed 5 bases and J shed 0 bases, with 16 bases lying between them. The CDR3 loop spans 17 amino acids. Here the CDR3 DNA reads TGTGCCAGCAGTGGGGGGATGTCACCCACAACTAATGAAAAACTGTTTTTT. This encodes CASSGGMSPTTNEKLFF.

This clone has just one count. The V gene is TRBV28, the J gene TRBJ1-1; no clear D gene. This CDR3 region has 13 residues. The V end lost 5 bases, the J end lost 1 base, and 8 bases lay between the germline ends. The germline V gene has CDR1 MDHEN and CDR2 SYDVKM. The CDR3 loop is CASSETGNTEAFF. The CDR3 DNA reads TGTGCCAGCAGTGAGACGGGGAACACTGAAGCTTTCTTT.

The chain recombines TRBV19 with TRBJ2-1; D is ambiguous. Per germline, CDR1 LNHDA and CDR2 SQIVND (reference sequence). Trimming stripped 0 bases from V and 0 bases from J, with 9 bases between. The CDR3 extends over 16 amino acids. CDR3 DNA sequence: TGTGCCAGTAGTATAGAACTCCTCAACTCCTACAATGAGCAGTTCTTC. Its translation is CASSIELLNSYNEQFF.

The V gene is TRBV19, the J gene TRBJ1-2; 9 bases line up with TRBD1. The CDR3 totals 15 residues. Germline CDR1 reads LNHDA; CDR2 reads SQIVND (reference sequence). Trimming removed 3 bases from V and 7 bases from J; junction bases left unmatched: 9. The CDR3 loop reads CASSIPGQGFSGYTF. The CDR3 coding sequence is TGTGCCAGTAGTATTCCGGGACAGGGCTTTTCTGGCTACACCTTC.

This clone was seen a handful of times. The J gene is TRBJ1-5, the V gene TRBV27; 7 bases align to TRBD1. The CDR3 is made up of 18 amino acids. J gave up 2 bases and V 5 bases, and 15 bases lay outside the gene matches. Germline CDR1 reads MNHEY; CDR2 reads SMNVEV (reference sequence). This CDR3 reads CASSPRAGGGGGNQPQHF. The DNA of the CDR3 is TGTGCCAGCAGTCCCAGGGCAGGGGGAGGTGGGGGCAATCAGCCCCAGCATTTT.